The 2 T cell receptor beta chains in this list originate from one sample, sequenced in a study of T cell responses to AZD1222 COVID-19 vaccine. Libraries were prepared by immunoSEQ multiplex PCR; TCRdb keeps only in-frame clonotypes and omits some of them. The sample lists about 150,000 clones; approximately 92% were seen once. This material consisted of peripheral blood, taken 28 days after the second AZD1222 dose. The source is an adult who received the AZD1222 COVID-19 vaccine.

The chain joins TRBV2 to TRBJ1-3, with TRBD1 matching over 10 bases. With 3 bases clipped from V and 3 bases from J, the junction kept 2 bases outside the gene matches. The CDR3 contains 15 residues. CDR1 and CDR2 (germline): SNHLY, FYNNEI. CDR3 nucleotide sequence: TGTGCCAGCAGTGACCGGACAGGGGGTGGAAACACCATATATTTT. As protein: CASSDRTGGGNTIYF.

CDR3 coding DNA: TGCAGCGTACAACAGGACCCCGGCTATGGCTACACCTTC. The encoded protein is CSVQQDPGYGYTF. This rearrangement joins TRBV29-1 to TRBJ1-2, with D tentatively TRBD1 (5 bases). Germline loops: CDR1 SQVTM, CDR2 ANQGSEA. This CDR3 comprises 13 residues. The ends were cut back, 6 bases at V and 4 bases at J, with 15 bases in the middle.